The 28 T cell receptor beta chains in this list originate from one sample, sequenced in a study of blood T cell repertoires in COVID-19. Sequencing used immunoSEQ multiplex PCR; TCRdb keeps in-frame clones, though not all of them. Of some 670,000 clones listed, approximately 90% are singletons. Source material: peripheral blood. All receptors derive from a woman in her late teens or twenties with acute or convalescent COVID-19.

This rearrangement joins TRBV14 to TRBJ1-2; tentatively, D is TRBD1 (5 bases). Looked up from germline, CDR1 is SGHDN and CDR2 is FVKESK. The CDR3 runs to 12 residues. V dropped 3 bases and J dropped 4 bases, with 6 bases sitting between them. The CDR3, as DNA: TGTGCCAGCAGCCAGACAGTCTATGGCTACACCTTC. It yields the protein CASSQTVYGYTF.

The V call is TRBV27, the J call TRBJ1-2; D is unclear. Per germline, CDR1 MNHEY and CDR2 SMNVEV (reference sequence). This CDR3 has 14 amino acids. V lost 6 bases, J lost 4 bases, and 15 bases lay in between. Written as DNA, the CDR3 is TGTGCCAGCAGGGGTCAGGATTCAGGCTATGGCTACACCTTC. Translated: CASRGQDSGYGYTF.

The rearrangement joins TRBV2 to TRBJ2-7; the D gene is possibly TRBD1 (6 bases). The CDR3 length is 13 residues. The V and J ends lost 6 bases and 4 bases respectively, with 13 bases between them. From germline, CDR1 is SNHLY and CDR2 FYNNEI. The CDR3 region has the DNA TGTGCCAGCAGCCCGGGACAACCTTACGAGCAGTACTTC. Amino acid sequence: CASSPGQPYEQYF. Full variable domain (remainder filled in from reference TRBV2 and TRBJ2-7): EPEVTQTPSHQVTQMGQEVILRCVPISNHLYFYWYRQILGQKVEFLVSFYNNEISEKSEIFDDQFSVERPDGSNFTLKIRSTKLEDSAMYFCASSPGQPYEQYFGPGTRLTVT.

The gene calls are TRBV5-1 and TRBJ2-1; 9 bases are a match to TRBD1. The germline gives CDR1 SGHRS, CDR2 YFSETQ. V was pared by 3 bases and J by 4 bases, with 20 bases of the junction left unmatched. The CDR3 length is 20 residues. CDR3 sequence (DNA): TGCGCCAGCAGCTCTCTTAACAAAGCCCTCGGGACAGGGTTTTACAATGAGCAGTTCTTC. This translates into CASSSLNKALGTGFYNEQFF.

V usage is TRBV6-5 and J usage is TRBJ1-2; TRBD1 is a possible D gene (6 bases). The V end was cut by 2 bases, the J end by 5 bases, with 15 bases between. Germline V gives CDR1 MNHEY, CDR2 SVGAGI. The CDR3 length is 15 residues. The CDR3 sequence: CASSYEGGGVYGYTF. Written as DNA, the CDR3 is TGTGCCAGCAGTTACGAGGGAGGGGGGGTTTATGGCTACACCTTC.

This clone came up once. V is TRBV5-4 and J is TRBJ1-3; D not resolved. From germline, CDR1 is SGHNT and CDR2 YYREEE (reference sequence). V lost 0 bases to trimming and J lost 8 bases, with 9 bases between them. There are 13 residues in the CDR3. The CDR3, as DNA: TGTGCCAGCAGCTTGGTCCCCGGGGACACCATATATTTT. It codes for CASSLVPGDTIYF.

The gene calls are TRBV27 and TRBJ2-2; tentatively, D is TRBD1 (6 bases). Germline values: CDR1 MNHEY, CDR2 SMNVEV (reference sequence). This CDR3 has 15 residues. V gave up 4 bases and J gave up 7 bases, with 16 bases separating them. The CDR3 reads CASSYGGQGIGELFF. The CDR3 nucleotides are TGTGCCAGCAGTTATGGGGGACAAGGCATCGGGGAGCTGTTTTTT.

The rearrangement joins TRBV11-2 to TRBJ2-1, with 12 nucleotides matching TRBD2. The germline V gene has CDR1 SGHAT and CDR2 FQNNGV. V dropped 7 bases and J dropped 4; count of bases not matched to a gene: 11. CDR3 size: 17 residues. The CDR3, as DNA: TGTGCCAGCACCCCAGGGCGACTAGCGGGGGATTACAATGAGCAGTTCTTC. Its translation: CASTPGRLAGDYNEQFF.

This chain connects TRBV2 to TRBJ1-2, with D unclear. V dropped 6 bases and J dropped 4 bases, with 9 bases sitting between them. Germline V gene lookup returns CDR1 SNHLY and CDR2 FYNNEI. The CDR3 covers 12 residues. CDR3 sequence: CASRVVIYGYTF. The CDR3 DNA follows: TGTGCCAGCAGAGTAGTCATCTATGGCTACACCTTC.

This chain uses TRBV5-1 with TRBJ2-7; tentative D call: TRBD2 (7 bases). The V and J ends lost 1 base and 0 bases respectively, with 17 bases between them. The CDR3 totals 17 residues. Germline CDR1 SGHRS, CDR2 YFSETQ. The CDR3 loop reads CASSLPGEGKSSYEQYF. The CDR3 nucleotides read TGCGCCAGCAGCTTGCCAGGGGAGGGGAAGAGCTCCTACGAGCAGTACTTC.

The V call is TRBV29-1, the J call TRBJ1-2; 8 nucleotides match TRBD1. The length of the CDR3 is 14 residues. The germline V gene has CDR1 SQVTM and CDR2 ANQGSEA. The DNA for the CDR3 is TGCAGTGGGGGGGGTTTGGGACAGGAGAATGGCTACACCTTC. Protein product: CSGGGLGQENGYTF.

The chain links TRBV27 to TRBJ1-6; 7 positions match TRBD1. V shed 4 bases and J 1 base; nucleotides not matched to a gene: 1. The CDR3 contains 15 residues. Germline V lookup: CDR1 MNHEY, CDR2 SMNVEV (reference sequence). The CDR3 here is CASSSRGSYNSPLHF. The CDR3 region has the DNA TGTGCCAGCAGTTCCAGGGGGTCCTATAATTCACCCCTCCACTTT.

The chain employs TRBV5-1 and TRBJ2-5; 8 bases fit TRBD1. V lost 3 bases and J lost 0; bases outside the gene matches: 4. Germline CDR1 and CDR2: SGHRS and YFSETQ. This CDR3 contains 15 residues. CDR3 region: CASSYSGGNQETQYF. CDR3 nucleotides: TGCGCCAGCAGCTATTCAGGGGGCAACCAAGAGACCCAGTACTTC. The complete variable domain, with remaining parts taken from reference TRBV5-1 and TRBJ2-5, reads KAGVTQTPRYLIKTRGQQVTLSCSPISGHRSVSWYQQTPGQGLQFLFEYFSETQRNKGNFPGRFSGRQFSNSRSEMNVSTLELGDSALYLCASSYSGGNQETQYFGPGTRLLVL.

A single count supports this clone. The chain joins TRBV5-1 to TRBJ2-4, with 8 nucleotides matching TRBD1. Germline CDR1 and CDR2: SGHRS and YFSETQ. The junction had 10 bases not matched to a gene; V was cut back by 4 bases and J by 4 bases. This CDR3 is built from 16 residues. The CDR3 here is CASSDDPGQAKNIQYF. The CDR3 nucleotides are TGCGCCAGCAGCGACGATCCGGGACAGGCAAAAAACATTCAGTACTTC. Looking up the rest from reference TRBV5-1 and TRBJ2-4 gives the full variable domain: KAGVTQTPRYLIKTRGQQVTLSCSPISGHRSVSWYQQTPGQGLQFLFEYFSETQRNKGNFPGRFSGRQFSNSRSEMNVSTLELGDSALYLCASSDDPGQAKNIQYFGAGTRLSVL.

V is TRBV9 and J is TRBJ1-2; TRBD1 matches 9 bases. The CDR3 contains 16 residues. CDR1 and CDR2 (germline): SGDLS, YYNGEE. The junction had 8 bases not matched to a gene; V was cut back by 0 bases and J by 5 bases. The CDR3 reads CASSVEWDRDPYGYTF. The CDR3 DNA is TGTGCCAGCAGCGTAGAGTGGGACAGGGATCCTTATGGCTACACCTTC.

The J gene is TRBJ1-1, the V gene TRBV12-5; possibly TRBD1 for D (6 bases). V was clipped by 2 bases and J by 7 bases, with 20 bases between them. The CDR3 extends over 16 amino acids. Germline CDR1 and CDR2: LGHNT and FRNRAP. The CDR3 here is CASGLNLGQQLDEAFF. CDR3 DNA: TGTGCTAGTGGTTTGAACCTTGGACAGCAATTAGATGAAGCTTTCTTT.

This chain links TRBV7-9 with TRBJ1-5; D call uncertain. This CDR3 region has 15 residues. Germline V gene lookup returns CDR1 SEHNR and CDR2 FQNEAQ (reference sequence). The V and J ends lost 0 bases and 7 bases respectively, with 13 bases between them. The CDR3 DNA is TGTGCCAGCAGCTTAGCGGGAGGAACGGCGCAGCCCCAGCATTTT. Its protein is CASSLAGGTAQPQHF.

In nucleotides, the CDR3 is TGTGCCAGCAGTCACTCGACGGGGGTAGGGGTTAACTATGGCTACACCTTC. It translates to CASSHSTGVGVNYGYTF. The J gene is TRBJ1-2, the V gene TRBV27; possible D gene TRBD1, 5 bases. The length of the CDR3 is 17 residues. The germline V gene has CDR1 MNHEY and CDR2 SMNVEV (reference sequence). With 5 bases removed from V and 1 base from J, the gap between germline ends came to 20 bases.

This clone was seen only a few times. V and J are TRBV29-1 and TRBJ1-1; 7 bases map to TRBD1. V dropped 7 bases and J dropped 5; count of bases not matched to a gene: 10. Germline V CDR1 and CDR2: SQVTM, ANQGSEA. This CDR3 is 13 amino acids long. CDR3 sequence: CSGHQGEWTEAFF. In DNA, the CDR3 is TGCAGCGGGCATCAGGGGGAGTGGACTGAAGCTTTCTTT.

V usage is TRBV6-5 and J usage is TRBJ1-5; possibly TRBD1 for D (6 bases). V was trimmed by 2 bases and J by 2 bases, leaving 10 bases between them. Germline values: CDR1 MNHEY, CDR2 SVGAGI. The CDR3 covers 15 residues. The CDR3 nucleotides read TGTGCCAGCAGTTACCGAGGGGGTGGCAATCAGCCCCAGCATTTT. Encoded protein: CASSYRGGGNQPQHF.

The chain links TRBV14 to TRBJ1-1; no firm D call. Per germline, CDR1 SGHDN and CDR2 FVKESK. The CDR3 extends over 11 amino acids. V lost 4 bases, J lost 4 bases, and 4 bases lay in between. Here the CDR3 reads CASSLSTEAFF. CDR3 bases: TGTGCCAGCAGCCTTAGCACTGAAGCTTTCTTT.

The chain uses TRBV5-4 and TRBJ1-2, with TRBD1 as a possible D gene (6 bases). Per germline, CDR1 SGHNT and CDR2 YYREEE (reference sequence). The V and J ends lost 1 base and 7 bases respectively, with 17 bases between them. The CDR3 runs 15 residues. The CDR3 coding sequence is TGTGCCAGCAGCTTGTGGGACGCGGGGGCGCGTGGCTACACCTTC. It translates to CASSLWDAGARGYTF.

The V gene is TRBV9, the J gene TRBJ1-1; TRBD1 is a possible D gene (6 bases). The V end was cut by 9 bases, the J end by 1 base, with 13 bases between. Germline loops: CDR1 SGDLS, CDR2 YYNGEE. This CDR3 has 13 residues. The CDR3 sequence: CATHRVANTEAFF. As DNA, the CDR3 is TGTGCCACACACAGGGTTGCGAACACTGAAGCTTTCTTT. Looking up the rest from reference TRBV9 and TRBJ1-1 gives the full variable domain: DSGVTQTPKHLITATGQRVTLRCSPRSGDLSVYWYQQSLDQGLQFLIQYYNGEERAKGNILERFSAQQFPDLHSELNLSSLELGDSALYFCATHRVANTEAFFGQGTRLTVV.

The rearrangement uses TRBV11-2 and TRBJ2-6; TRBD2 is a possible D gene (5 bases). The V and J ends lost 5 bases and 3 bases respectively, with 14 bases between them. The CDR3 loop spans 16 amino acids. CDR1 and CDR2 (germline): SGHAT, FQNNGV. CDR3 sequence reads: CASSGLGVHGANVLTF. CDR3 DNA sequence: TGTGCCAGCAGCGGCCTCGGGGTTCATGGGGCCAACGTCCTGACTTTC.

This sequence joins TRBV28 and TRBJ1-1, with 9 nucleotides matching TRBD1. CDR1 MDHEN and CDR2 SYDVKM come from the germline V gene. The CDR3 covers 17 residues. J lost 0 bases, V lost 7 bases, and 12 bases had no gene match. The DNA for the CDR3 is TGTGCCAGCACCCCACAGGGGGCCTCCCCTTTGAACACTGAAGCTTTCTTT. Translating it yields CASTPQGASPLNTEAFF.

In DNA, the CDR3 is TGTGCCAGCAGCCAACAGGGGGGCGGGACTGAAGCTTTCTTT. Translation gives CASSQQGGGTEAFF. V usage is TRBV7-8 and J usage is TRBJ1-1; TRBD1 matches at 8 bases. CDR1 and CDR2 from the germline V gene are SGHVS and FQNEAQ. V was clipped by 5 bases and J by 5 bases; unmatched bases: 7. The CDR3 is 14 residues long.

In nucleotides, the CDR3 is TGTGCCAGCAGTGATGGACAAGTCTATGGCTACACCTTC. This translates into CASSDGQVYGYTF. The genes are TRBV12-3 or TRBV12-4 and TRBJ1-2, with D tentatively TRBD1 (5 bases). The CDR3 runs 13 residues. V was clipped by 5 bases and J by 4 bases, with 11 bases between them.

The rearrangement joins TRBV19 to TRBJ1-2; D gene uncertain. Looked up from germline, CDR1 is LNHDA and CDR2 is SQIVND (reference sequence). Trimming left V 8 bases short and J 1 base short, with 20 bases between. The CDR3 sequence is 16 residues long. This CDR3 reads CASSTARERFNYGYTF. CDR3 bases: TGTGCCAGTTCGACCGCCCGGGAGAGGTTTAACTATGGCTACACCTTC.